This TCR beta chain derives from a study of identical twins. TCRdb itself ran the 5' RACE reads through MiXCR, one entry per CDR3 protein. The table lists around 530,000 distinct CDR3 sequences, about 15% of them singletons. The CDR3 spans 21 residues. Germline loops: CDR1 MNHNS, CDR2 SASEGT. The same data also contributed to another study, on yellow fever vaccine responses in identical twins.

The rearrangement links TRBV6-1 to TRBJ2-3; a weak D match, TRBD2 (8 bases). The sample consisted of CD4+ T cells sorted from blood. This clonotype was sampled from a woman between 18 and 29 years old in good health. CDR3 sequence reads: CGTSDFSRGRLAGTVSDTQYF. The CDR3 DNA reads as TGTGGCACCAGTGATTTCTCTAGGGGGCGGCTAGCGGGTACCGTCTCAGATACGCAGTATTTT.